The 21 T cell receptor beta chains in this list originate from one sample, sequenced in a study of T cells in Graves' hyperthyroidism and ophthalmopathy. Amplified regions were TCR beta CDR3 sequences from RNA transcripts. A first-round RT-PCR of the TCR CDR3 used the HTBI primer set. One entry per CDR3 protein results from TCRdb running MiXCR on the multiplex PCR reads. The table records roughly 170,000 distinct CDR3 sequences, approximately 17% of them present only once. Material for sequencing was blood. All receptors come from a woman aged 50 to 60 with Graves' hyperthyroidism.

The chain couples TRBV6-1 to TRBJ2-1, with 8 bases identical to TRBD2. The CDR3 loop spans 16 amino acids. Germline CDR1 is MNHNS and CDR2 is SASEGT. The J segment lost 8 bases and the V segment lost 0 bases, leaving 9 bases of the junction unmatched. The CDR3 DNA reads TGTGCCAGCAGTGAAGCTCGTACGGGAGGGCGGGATGAGCAGTTCTTC. Its protein product is CASSEARTGGRDEQFF.

The table lists this clonotype with many counts. The rearrangement links TRBV3-2 to TRBJ2-1. TRBV3-2 is termed a pseudogene. The CDR3 sequence is 12 residues long. The CDR3 DNA sequence: TGTGCCAGCAGCCCCACCTACAATGAGCAGTTCTTC. Protein: CASSPTYNEQFF.

This clonotype was counted at least ten times. The gene calls are TRBV10-3 and TRBJ2-7, with no clear D. The CDR3 extends over 12 amino acids. The germline CDR1 and CDR2 sequences are ENHRY and SYGVKD. Deletions cut 4 bases from V and 5 bases from J, with 9 bases between. The DNA of the CDR3 is TGTGCCATCAGTGCGGGTGGGGACGAGCAGTACTTC. This sequence encodes CAISAGGDEQYF.

This clonotype turned up a few times. The rearrangement links TRBV4-1 to TRBJ1-1; D is possibly TRBD1 (6 bases). The CDR3 covers 15 residues. Trimming left V 3 bases short and J 0 bases short, with 11 bases between. Germline V CDR1 and CDR2: MGHRA, YSYEKL. The CDR3 coding sequence is TGCGCCAGCAGCCAGGGGGCTGAAATGAACACTGAAGCTTTCTTT. It specifies CASSQGAEMNTEAFF.

This chain connects TRBV7-8 to TRBJ2-5, with TRBD2 matching over 8 bases. The germline gives CDR1 SGHVS, CDR2 FQNEAQ. This CDR3 spans 15 amino acids. Germline trimming cut 3 bases from V and 5 bases from J; bases unmatched to any gene: 8. CDR3 nucleotides: TGTGCCAGCAGCTTCCGGGAGGGCCTTTCGGAGACCCAGTACTTC. It codes for CASSFREGLSETQYF.

To note about this clonotype: This could be a read error, since a much larger clone is one nucleotide away. The chain has TRBV13 and TRBJ1-5; tentative D call: TRBD1 (5 bases). Trimming left V 3 bases short and J 9 bases short, with 15 bases between. The germline CDR1 and CDR2 sequences are PRHDT and FYEKMQ (reference sequence). This CDR3 is 14 amino acids long. The CDR3 protein is CASSFGDRGRPQHF. Written as DNA, the CDR3 is TGTGCCAGCAGCTTCGGGGATAGGGGACGGCCCCAGCATTTT.

This clonotype was seen ten or more times. This chain uses TRBV19 with TRBJ2-3; 7 bases align to TRBD1. J gave up 3 bases and V 7 bases, and 10 bases lay outside the gene matches. Germline V gene sequence: CDR1 LNHDA, CDR2 SQIVND (reference sequence). The CDR3 is 15 amino acids. CDR3 loop: CASTLRQGVTDTQYF. In DNA form, the CDR3 reads TGTGCCAGTACTCTTCGACAGGGTGTGACAGATACGCAGTATTTT.

This clonotype was recorded many times. The rearrangement uses TRBV6-6 and TRBJ2-5; no firm D call. V lost 1 base and J 0 bases, leaving 9 bases between the germline ends. This CDR3 region has 15 residues. The germline CDR1 and CDR2 sequences are MNHNY and SVGAGI (reference sequence). DNA of the CDR3: TGTGCCAGCAGTTACTACCGACCAAACCAAGAGACCCAGTACTTC. Translation gives CASSYYRPNQETQYF.

This clonotype was observed many times. The chain uses TRBV11-2 and TRBJ2-1; 7 nucleotides align to TRBD1. The CDR3 is 13 residues long. CDR1 and CDR2 from the germline V gene are SGHAT and FQNNGV. V shed 3 bases and J 9 bases; nucleotides not matched to a gene: 5. CDR3 sequence: CASSFGTVGEQFF. CDR3 DNA: TGTGCCAGCAGCTTTGGGACAGTCGGTGAGCAGTTCTTC.

This clonotype appeared many times. The chain joins TRBV19 to TRBJ1-1, with D unresolved. The V and J ends lost 7 bases and 7 bases respectively, with 16 bases between them. Germline values: CDR1 LNHDA, CDR2 SQIVND (reference sequence). CDR3 length: 13 residues. CDR3 bases: TGTGCCAGTACCCAACCTGTCCGCCGTGAAGCTTTCTTT. This translates into CASTQPVRREAFF.

The rearrangement uses TRBV3-1 and TRBJ2-2, with unresolved D. The length of the CDR3 is 15 residues. Germline V lookup: CDR1 LGHDT, CDR2 YNNKEL (reference sequence). V lost 8 bases and J 4 bases, leaving 17 bases between the germline ends. The CDR3 sequence is CASSPQSRITGELFF. The CDR3 region has the DNA TGTGCCAGCTCTCCCCAAAGCAGAATCACCGGGGAGCTGTTTTTT.

This clonotype was counted many times. The V gene is TRBV7-2, the J gene TRBJ1-1; D gene unclear. Germline V gene data show CDR1 as SGHTA and CDR2 as FQGNSA. V lost 3 bases, J lost 4 bases, and 9 bases lay in between. This CDR3 comprises 13 residues. In DNA form, the CDR3 reads TGTGCCAGCAGCTTCGAGGTGGCCACTGAAGCTTTCTTT. Translation gives CASSFEVATEAFF.

The V and J genes are TRBV7-9 and TRBJ2-4; D possibly corresponds to TRBD1 (6 bases). The CDR3 runs 15 residues. The ends were cut back, 5 bases at V and 3 bases at J, with 14 bases in the middle. Germline lookup yields CDR1 SEHNR and CDR2 FQNEAQ (reference sequence). The CDR3 protein is CASSDRSVGKNIQYF. The CDR3 DNA sequence: TGTGCCAGCAGCGACAGGTCTGTGGGCAAAAACATTCAGTACTTC.

This clonotype appeared many times. The chain joins TRBV5-1 to TRBJ2-1, with unresolved D. This CDR3 spans 16 amino acids. Between the trimmed V and J ends, which lost 0 bases and 4 bases, there was a span of 14 bases. Germline V gene lookup returns CDR1 SGHRS and CDR2 YFSETQ. The CDR3 DNA reads TGCGCCAGCAGCTTGGCCCGCGCAGTCCAGTACAATGAGCAGTTCTTC. Translated, it gives CASSLARAVQYNEQFF.

This clonotype was seen repeatedly, ten times or more. This chain links TRBV11-2 with TRBJ1-1, with D perhaps TRBD1 (6 bases). This CDR3 comprises 16 residues. V was pared by 4 bases and J by 4 bases, with 19 bases between. Germline CDR1 and CDR2: SGHAT and FQNNGV. The CDR3 sequence is CASSWDYRDHGTEAFF. The CDR3 DNA follows: TGTGCCAGCAGCTGGGACTACAGGGACCACGGCACTGAAGCTTTCTTT.

This clonotype was recorded many times. CDR3 DNA sequence: TGTGCCAGCAGGGGGGAGATTAATTCACCCCTCCACTTT. Amino acids: CASRGEINSPLHF. The rearrangement links TRBV2 to TRBJ1-6, with D possibly TRBD1 on 5 matching bases. The CDR3 has 13 amino acids. Trimming took 6 bases from V and 6 from J, leaving 9 bases between them. The germline V gene has CDR1 SNHLY and CDR2 FYNNEI.

This clonotype showed up many times. The chain recombines TRBV6-2 or TRBV6-3 with TRBJ2-5; D is perhaps TRBD1 (5 bases). The germline V gene has CDR1 MNHEY and CDR2 SVGEGT. The V and J ends lost 0 bases and 4 bases respectively, with 9 bases between them. The CDR3 has 14 residues. In nucleotides, the CDR3 is TGTGCCAGCAGTTACTCGAGTCAGGGAGAGACCCAGTACTTC. Translated, it gives CASSYSSQGETQYF.

This clonotype was found many times. This chain links TRBV28 with TRBJ1-2; 7 nucleotides agree with TRBD1. Losses at the gene ends were 6 bases for V and 4 bases for J; bases not matched to a gene: 8. This CDR3 spans 14 amino acids. Germline V gene data show CDR1 as MDHEN and CDR2 as SYDVKM. The CDR3 spells CASRSTGEGYGYTF. The DNA for the CDR3 is TGTGCCAGCAGGTCAACAGGGGAGGGCTATGGCTACACCTTC.

This rearrangement joins TRBV20-1 to TRBJ1-4, with TRBD1 identical over 10 bases. J lost 5 bases, V lost 1 base, and 10 bases had no gene match. Per the germline V gene, CDR1 is DFQATT and CDR2 is SNEGSKA (reference sequence). The CDR3 spans 17 residues. In DNA, the CDR3 is TGCAGTGCTAGAGGTGGACAGGGGGTCTACCAGAATGAAAAACTGTTTTTT. Translated: CSARGGQGVYQNEKLFF.

This clonotype was observed at least ten times. V gene TRBV12-3 or TRBV12-4 combines with J gene TRBJ1-1; no reliable D call. This CDR3 comprises 13 residues. Trimming removed 6 bases from V and 1 base from J, with 9 bases in between. In DNA form, the CDR3 reads TGTGCCAGCAGGTTATCAACGAACACTGAAGCTTTCTTT. Amino acid sequence: CASRLSTNTEAFF.

This clonotype was seen many times. The chain links TRBV27 to TRBJ1-1; the D is unclear. Trimming stripped 5 bases from V and 6 bases from J, with 7 bases between. This CDR3 is built from 11 residues. Per the germline V gene, CDR1 is MNHEY and CDR2 is SMNVEV (reference sequence). The CDR3 loop reads CASSGWSEAFF. CDR3 in DNA: TGTGCCAGCAGTGGCTGGTCTGAAGCTTTCTTT.